This is a list of T cell receptor beta chains from one sample in a study of T cell responses to AZD1222 COVID-19 vaccine. This table comes from immunoSEQ multiplex PCR, and its TCRdb copy is limited to in-frame clones, with some not included. Seen here are approximately 92,000 clones, around 90% observed once, and the top ten hold around a fifth. The material was peripheral blood, obtained on day 0 of AZD1222 vaccination. These receptors all stem from an adult in good health. CDR3s include the opening cysteine and the closing phenylalanine or tryptophan. The D gene is left open where the match is weak. Rows may omit the clone size; those that give it use once, few, many or a size class.

clone size	J gene	D gene	V gene	CDR3 DNA	CDR3 protein
NA	TRBJ1-1	NA	TRBV29-1	TGCAGCGTTGGGGGGGAAGTCACTGAAGCTTTCTTT	CSVGGEVTEAFF
NA	TRBJ2-1	NA	TRBV9	TGTGCCAGCAGCCCCCAGGGCTCTGGCTCCTACAATGAGCAGTTCTTC	CASSPQGSGSYNEQFF
NA	TRBJ1-4	NA	TRBV12-3/TRBV12-4	TGTGCCAGCAAAACAATATTACAGGAAAAACTGTTTTTT	CASKTILQEKLFF
NA	TRBJ2-5	NA	TRBV2	TGTGCCAGCAGTACAGAGACCCAGTACTTC	CASSTETQYF
once	TRBJ1-1	NA	TRBV3-1/TRBV3-2	TGTGCCAGCGGTTCCTCTACAGGGTCGCCGGCTTTCTTT	CASGSSTGSPAFF
NA	TRBJ1-2	NA	TRBV28	TGTGCCAGCACCTCCTTGGAGTCGGGCTACACCTTC	CASTSLESGYTF
NA	TRBJ1-1	TRBD1	TRBV6-5	TGTGCCAGCACAGGGGGCGGGAACACTGAAGCTTTCTTT	CASTGGGNTEAFF
few	TRBJ2-2	NA	TRBV7-3	TGTGCCAGCAGCCCACAGCAAGCGAACACCGGGGAGCTGTTTTTT	CASSPQQANTGELFF
NA	TRBJ2-3	TRBD1	TRBV5-8	TGTGCCAGCAGCCCGGGACAGGGGAGCACAGATACGCAGTATTTT	CASSPGQGSTDTQYF
NA	TRBJ1-4	TRBD1	TRBV3-1/TRBV3-2	TGTGCCAGCAGCCCATCCTACGGACAGGGGGAAGAAAAACTGTTTTTT	CASSPSYGQGEEKLFF
once	TRBJ2-1	TRBD2	TRBV18	TGTGCCAGCTCACCGATTAGCGGGGGGGCCTCCTACAATGAGCAGTTCTTC	CASSPISGGASYNEQFF
NA	TRBJ2-1	NA	TRBV5-1	TGCGCCAGCAGATCTCCGGGTGTCCCTTACAATGAGCAGTTCTTC	CASRSPGVPYNEQFF
NA	TRBJ1-5	NA	TRBV7-2	TGTGCCAGCAGCTTAGTTCAGGGAAGCAATCAGCCCCAGCATTTT	CASSLVQGSNQPQHF
NA	TRBJ2-5	NA	TRBV19	TGTGCCACCAGTGGGGGACTTGCAGAGACCCAGTACTTC	CATSGGLAETQYF
few	TRBJ2-6	NA	TRBV6-2/TRBV6-3	TGTGCCAGCAGCGACGGAGGGGCTGGGGCCAACGTCCTGACTTTC	CASSDGGAGANVLTF
NA	TRBJ1-1	TRBD1	TRBV6-2/TRBV6-3	TGTGCCAGCAGTTATCGACAGGGGGATTCGGGTAACACTGAAGCTTTCTTT	CASSYRQGDSGNTEAFF
NA	TRBJ2-3	NA	TRBV19	TGTGCCAGTAGCCTCCTCCCGGGGCGGGGTCTGAATACGCAGTATTTT	CASSLLPGRGLNTQYF
NA	TRBJ2-2	NA	TRBV7-7	TGTGCTAGCACCGCCCAGACAGGGAACACCGGGGAGCTGTTTTTT	CASTAQTGNTGELFF
NA	TRBJ1-1	NA	TRBV19	TGTGCCAGTAGTTATTCCGGGACCTTGAACACTGAAGCTTTCTTT	CASSYSGTLNTEAFF
NA	TRBJ1-5	TRBD1	TRBV28	TGTGCCAGCAGTTTGTATACAGGGGGGAATCAGCCCCAGCATTTT	CASSLYTGGNQPQHF
NA	TRBJ1-1	NA	TRBV5-4	TGTGCCAGCAGCTTCAAGGGCGAGCAGACTGAAGCTTTCTTT	CASSFKGEQTEAFF
NA	TRBJ2-3	NA	TRBV11-3	TGTGCCAGCTCCCTCATGGGGGGGGCTGGGAGCACAGATACGCAGTATTTT	CASSLMGGAGSTDTQYF
once	TRBJ1-1	NA	TRBV19	TGTGCCAGTAAGGCGGAGAACACTGAAGCTTTCTTT	CASKAENTEAFF
NA	TRBJ1-6	NA	TRBV5-6	TGTGCCAGCAGCATACCGGGCGATAATTCACCCCTCCACTTT	CASSIPGDNSPLHF
NA	TRBJ1-2	NA	TRBV28	TGTGCCAGCAGTTTGAGGGGGTATGGCTACACCTTC	CASSLRGYGYTF
NA	TRBJ1-2	NA	TRBV6-1	TGTGCCAGCAGTGAAGGAGTTCTAAACTATGGCTACACCTTC	CASSEGVLNYGYTF
NA	TRBJ1-2	NA	TRBV6-2/TRBV6-3	TGTGCCAGCAGTTACGGTACAGGATACTATGGCTACACCTTC	CASSYGTGYYGYTF
once	TRBJ2-1	NA	TRBV18	TGTGCCAGCTCACCCCTCAGCCAACCGGATGAGCAGTTCTTC	CASSPLSQPDEQFF
NA	TRBJ1-4	TRBD1	TRBV6-2/TRBV6-3	TGTGCCAGCAGCCCCGGGACAGTCCCCGAAAAACTGTTTTTT	CASSPGTVPEKLFF
once	TRBJ2-3	TRBD1	TRBV5-1	TGCGCCAGCAGCTGGACAGGGGCGAGCACAGATACGCAGTATTTT	CASSWTGASTDTQYF
NA	TRBJ1-4	NA	TRBV4-3	TGCGCCAGCAGCCAAGATCTCAGCAGGGGTGAAAAACTGTTTTTT	CASSQDLSRGEKLFF
NA	TRBJ2-7	NA	TRBV18	TGTGCCAGCTCACCGGTGGAGGCCTACGAGCAGTACTTC	CASSPVEAYEQYF
NA	TRBJ1-2	NA	TRBV19	TGTGCCAGTAGTGTCCCGGGGGCTGGGTATGGCTACACCTTC	CASSVPGAGYGYTF
NA	TRBJ1-3	TRBD1	TRBV12-5	TGTGCTAGTGCCCTGGGACAGGGATGGGGAAACACCATATATTTT	CASALGQGWGNTIYF
NA	TRBJ2-5	TRBD2	TRBV12-3/TRBV12-4	TGTGCCAGCAGTTTCGGGGGAGGGGAGACCCAGTACTTC	CASSFGGGETQYF
NA	TRBJ2-1	NA	TRBV30	TGTGCCTGGAGTGTAATAGGGGACGGCTACAATGAGCAGTTCTTC	CAWSVIGDGYNEQFF
NA	TRBJ2-3	NA	TRBV9	TGTGCCAGCAGCGTATACGGGAGCACAGATACGCAGTATTTT	CASSVYGSTDTQYF
once	TRBJ1-2	NA	TRBV5-1	TGCGCCAGCAGCTTGGAGGGTTCCGGCTACACCTTC	CASSLEGSGYTF
NA	TRBJ2-3	TRBD1	TRBV4-1	TGCGCCAGCAGCCAAGATGGGACAGGCACAGATACGCAGTATTTT	CASSQDGTGTDTQYF
NA	TRBJ1-1	TRBD1	TRBV2	TGTGCCAGCAGGCAGGGACAGCTAAACACTGAAGCTTTCTTT	CASRQGQLNTEAFF
NA	TRBJ2-7	NA	TRBV2	TGTGCCAGCAGTGAAGGCCAGGTGGTAACCTACGAGCAGTACTTC	CASSEGQVVTYEQYF
NA	TRBJ2-7	TRBD1	TRBV5-6	TGTGCCAGCAGCTCTCCCCGGACAGGCCGTTCCTACGAGCAGTACTTC	CASSSPRTGRSYEQYF
NA	TRBJ2-1	NA	TRBV7-8	TGTGCCAGCAGCCCAGGGAATGAGCAGTTCTTC	CASSPGNEQFF
once	TRBJ2-3	NA	TRBV7-2	TGTGCCAGCAGCCCCCGCTCCAGGGGCACAGATACGCAGTATTTT	CASSPRSRGTDTQYF
NA	TRBJ2-6	TRBD1	TRBV6-5	TGTGCCAGCAGTTACCAGACAGGGTCCGGGGCCAACGTCCTGACTTTC	CASSYQTGSGANVLTF
NA	TRBJ2-1	NA	TRBV9	TGTGCCAGCAGCCCCCCCGGGACTCCGACAAATGAGCAGTTCTTC	CASSPPGTPTNEQFF
once	TRBJ1-2	TRBD1	TRBV5-4	TGTGCCAGCGGTACCGGGACAGGAACCTATGGCTACACCTTC	CASGTGTGTYGYTF
NA	TRBJ1-6	TRBD1	TRBV27	TGTGCCAGCAGTCCCAGGGACAGCTATAATTCACCCCTCCACTTT	CASSPRDSYNSPLHF
NA	TRBJ1-3	TRBD1	TRBV7-6	TGTGCCAGCAGCTTAGATGGGGGCAGGGGGCTTTCTGGAAACACCATATATTTT	CASSLDGGRGLSGNTIYF
NA	TRBJ2-2	NA	TRBV4-1	TGCGCCAGCAGCCACAGAAACACCGGGGAGCTGTTTTTT	CASSHRNTGELFF
once	TRBJ1-5	TRBD1	TRBV7-2	TGTGCCAGCAGCTTTGCTCAGGGGGAGAATCAGCCCCAGCATTTT	CASSFAQGENQPQHF
NA	TRBJ1-5	NA	TRBV6-5	TGTGCCAGCAGTTACGGCCAGGGAGGGCAGCCCCAGCATTTT	CASSYGQGGQPQHF